A single sample is the source of the 6 T cell receptor beta chains below, sequenced in a study of cytomegalovirus exposure and HLA in healthy donors. PCR amplification relied on 60 Vbeta primers (plus 13 Jbeta primers). Sequencing used immunoSEQ multiplex PCR; TCRdb keeps in-frame clones, though not all of them. The sample yields 100,000 or so clones, roughly 70% seen once. The source material was PBMCs. Every receptor here comes from a man in his fifties or sixties in good health and CMV-seronegative.

The CDR3 spells CASSLDPGQGKDEQYF. In DNA, the CDR3 is TGTGCCAGCAGCTTAGATCCGGGACAGGGTAAGGACGAGCAGTACTTC. The chain is built from TRBV7-9 and TRBJ2-7, with 9 bases lining up with TRBD1. CDR3 size: 16 residues. Germline CDR1 and CDR2: SEHNR and FQNEAQ (reference sequence). V gave up 1 base and J gave up 5 bases; unmatched junction bases: 9.

For this clone: Sequence at one end of the junction differs from germline and may be a read error. This same CDR3 is encoded by further DNA sequences in the sample. The V and J genes are TRBV9 and TRBJ1-6, with unresolved D. From germline, CDR1 is SGDLS and CDR2 YYNGEE. The CDR3 length is 15 residues. CDR3 residues: CASSVGGRENSPLHF. CDR3 nucleotide sequence: TGCGCCAGCAGCGTAGGAGGACGGGAGAATTCACCCCTCCACTTT.

CDR3 residues: CASSLGTDQETQYF. CDR3 sequence (DNA): TGCGCCAGCAGCTTAGGGACTGACCAAGAGACCCAGTACTTC. V is TRBV5-1 and J is TRBJ2-5, with D maybe TRBD2 (6 bases). The CDR3 has 14 amino acids. Germline V gene data show CDR1 as SGHRS and CDR2 as YFSETQ. Trimming left V 2 bases short and J 0 bases short, with 8 bases between.

The chain joins TRBV28 to TRBJ2-3; TRBD2 aligns across 8 bases. Germline values: CDR1 MDHEN, CDR2 SYDVKM. The ends lost 5 bases at V and 4 bases at J; junction bases unmatched: 5. This CDR3 has 14 residues. CDR3 DNA sequence: TGTGCCAGCAGTGACGGGAGGGCCTCAGATACGCAGTATTTT. Translation: CASSDGRASDTQYF.

This clone was recorded a few times. V gene TRBV4-3 combines with J gene TRBJ2-1; 8 bases map to TRBD2. The V gene's germline CDR1 is LGHNA and CDR2 YSLEER. Unmatched junction bases numbered 9, after V lost 0 bases and J lost 5 bases. The CDR3 loop spans 17 amino acids. CDR3 sequence reads: CASSQDRKRELNNEQFF. CDR3 DNA: TGCGCCAGCAGCCAAGATAGGAAGCGGGAGCTGAACAATGAGCAGTTCTTC.

The chain employs TRBV4-2 and TRBJ2-3; D may be TRBD2 (6 bases). Germline V gene lookup returns CDR1 LGHNA and CDR2 YNFKEQ. Trimming removed 4 bases from V and 1 base from J, with 15 bases in between. The CDR3 length is 16 residues. The CDR3 DNA follows: TGTGCCAGCAGCCTCAGAATAGGAGGGGGCACAGATACGCAGTATTTT. This codes for CASSLRIGGGTDTQYF.